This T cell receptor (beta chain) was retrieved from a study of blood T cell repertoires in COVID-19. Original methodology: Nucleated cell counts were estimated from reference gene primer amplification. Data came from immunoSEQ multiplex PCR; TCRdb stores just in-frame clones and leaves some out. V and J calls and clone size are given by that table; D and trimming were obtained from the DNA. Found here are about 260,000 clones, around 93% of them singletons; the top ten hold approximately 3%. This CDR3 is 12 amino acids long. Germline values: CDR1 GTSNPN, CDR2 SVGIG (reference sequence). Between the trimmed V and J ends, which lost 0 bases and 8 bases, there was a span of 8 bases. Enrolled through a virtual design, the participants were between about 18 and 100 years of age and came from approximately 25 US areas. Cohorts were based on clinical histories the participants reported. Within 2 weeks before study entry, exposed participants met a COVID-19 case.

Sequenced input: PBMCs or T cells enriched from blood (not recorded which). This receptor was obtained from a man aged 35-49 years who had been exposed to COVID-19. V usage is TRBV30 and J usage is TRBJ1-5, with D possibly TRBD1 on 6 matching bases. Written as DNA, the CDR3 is TGTGCCTGGAGTGTACAGGGAGAGCCCCAGCATTTT. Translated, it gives CAWSVQGEPQHF.